This T cell receptor (beta chain) appears in the sequencing data of a study of breast tumors, draining lymph nodes, adjacent tissues. TCRdb passed the multiplex PCR reads through MiXCR, listing each CDR3 protein once. This sample has roughly 110,000 distinct CDR3 sequences, with around 30% found just once. The lymph nodes were axillary draining lymph nodes from breast cancer patients. The CDR3 totals 17 residues. V was clipped by 0 bases and J by 0 bases, with 12 bases between them. CDR1 and CDR2 (germline): SGHKS, YYEKEE (reference sequence). The study, taken as a whole, reports: Tumor repertoires ranked between lymph nodes and nontumor tissue in diversity, with V and J gene preferences. Tumor and nontumor repertoires were significantly more similar in luminal-like than in basal-like breast cancer.

Remarks on this clonotype: Its target is unknown. Possible read error: a much larger clone is one base away.

This clonotype was sampled from a female donor with breast cancer. Some clones in this sample may be carry-over from other donors' samples. Sample: axillary lymph node tissue. V usage is TRBV5-5 and J usage is TRBJ2-2; D uncertain. Here the CDR3 DNA reads TGTGCCAGCAGCTTGGGGACCGCGACACCGAACACCGGGGAGCTGTTTTTT. This codes for CASSLGTATPNTGELFF.